This note documents a single T cell receptor (beta chain) sequence. These data come from a study of cytomegalovirus exposure and HLA in healthy donors. The protocol was immunoSEQ multiplex PCR, while the TCRdb copy is restricted to in-frame clones and leaves out a portion. This table holds some 110,000 clones, approximately 89% found once. This CDR3 is 17 amino acids long. Germline values: CDR1 MNHEY, CDR2 SMNVEV (reference sequence). J gave up 4 bases and V 5 bases, and 9 bases lay outside the gene matches. The TCR originated in a man between 18 and 35 years old in good health and CMV-seronegative. This chain uses TRBV27 with TRBJ2-5, with TRBD2 identical over 14 bases. Specimen: PBMCs. The CDR3 here is CASSLGLAGAVGETQYF. CDR3 sequence (DNA): TGTGCCAGCAGTCTGGGACTAGCGGGGGCTGTTGGAGAGACCCAGTACTTC.